This record looks at one T cell receptor (beta chain) sequence and its context. The entry originates in a study of OX40 agonist ivuxolimab in advanced cancers. Overall study context: Ivuxolimab is an agonistic anti-OX40 (CD134) antibody, and patients were treated with it. Administration of intravenous ivuxolimab to patients occurred every 2 weeks at 0.01 to 10 mg/kg. People who had prior anti-PD-1, anti-PD-L1 or anti-CTLA-4 therapy could take part, and around 43% had some.

Clones were sequenced by immunoSEQ multiplex PCR, and TCRdb holds only the in-frame ones, with some missing. The sample consists of roughly 64,000 clones, approximately 84% of them appearing once. This CDR3 contains 13 residues. CDR1 is GTSNPN, CDR2 SVGIG, per germline (reference sequence). Trimming removed 0 bases at V and 2 bases at J, with 5 bases between. Samples were taken at baseline and on day 1 of cycles 4 and 7. Sequencing used CD4+ or CD8+ T cells sorted from blood, obtained in a trial of the OX40 agonist ivuxolimab. The TCR sequence derives from an adult with an advanced solid tumor such as melanoma, head and neck, liver or kidney cancer. The chain recombines TRBV30 with TRBJ1-3; D unclear. CDR3 loop: CAWSVFPGNTIYF. The CDR3, as DNA: TGTGCCTGGAGTGTATTCCCTGGAAACACCATATATTTT.